The sequence of this T cell receptor beta chain was determined in a study of identifying expanded T cells in peripheral blood. Study-wide points: Across healthy donors, higher total template counts meant significantly greater approximately two-week count variance. Over about two and four weeks, about 15 and 19 clones changed, versus around 1.2 between replicates.

Assay used: immunoSEQ multiplex PCR; TCRdb lists only in-frame clones, some missing. The sample has approximately 58,000 clones, approximately 83% seen once. About this clone: Its specificity is not known.

The CDR3 covers 15 residues. Trimming at V came to 5 bases and at J to 4 bases, leaving 5 bases not matched to a gene. Germline V CDR1 and CDR2: SGHAT, FQDESV (reference sequence). During the collection period, no donor immune events like infections were recorded. The sequence derives from a person aged 18-69 years in good health. This sequence joins TRBV11-1 and TRBJ2-4, with 10 nucleotides matching TRBD1. The sample comprised blood. DNA of the CDR3: TGTGCCAGCAGCGACCTGGGACAGGGGAAAAACATTCAGTACTTC. This encodes CASSDLGQGKNIQYF.